This TCR beta chain was sequenced during a study of blood T cell repertoires in COVID-19. For the study at large: Material from acute and convalescent COVID-19 was sourced from the United States, Italy and Spain. From T cells, B-cell-depleted T cells, or PBMCs came the material, which was cDNA or gDNA.

As handled by the study authors: Scientists estimated how many nucleated cells there were by amplifying reference gene primers. TCRdb keeps only in-frame clones here, not all; method: immunoSEQ multiplex PCR. V and J calls and clone size follow that table, whereas D and trimming were derived from the DNA. Seen here are 300,000 to 400,000 clones, roughly 85% observed once, and the top ten hold around 7.2%. Germline V gene lookup returns CDR1 ENHRY and CDR2 SYGVKD. This CDR3 spans 13 amino acids. The trim removed 8 bases at V and 4 bases at J, leaving 6 bases unmatched. The rearrangement uses TRBV10-3 and TRBJ1-1; 8 nucleotides agree with TRBD1. This receptor was taken from a human donor in a cohort sampled during active COVID-19. Sequencing used peripheral blood. The CDR3 DNA sequence: TGTGCCATCGCCGGACAGGGACTCACTGAAGCTTTCTTT. It yields the protein CAIAGQGLTEAFF.